These T cell receptor beta chains were read from a single sample in a study of metastatic and nonmetastatic thyroid tumors. TCRdb ran MiXCR on the PCR reads. The table lists about 53,000 clones, approximately 22% of them singletons, with about 4% in the top ten. Input material: blood. These receptors all come from a female donor with papillary thyroid cancer or a benign thyroid nodule (not recorded which). Some clones in this sample may be carry-over from other donors' samples. The CDR3 runs from the conserved cysteine through the conserved F or W. The D gene is left open where the match is weak. The size entry is marked missing in some rows and otherwise reads once, few, many or a size class.

TRBJ1-3 | many | TRBD1 | TRBV10-3 | CAISDPTGTGENTIYF | TGTGCCATCAGTGACCCCACCGGGACAGGGGAAAACACCATATATTTT
TRBJ1-5 | many | TRBD1 | TRBV2 | CASSEAWGQGDQPQHF | TGTGCCAGCAGTGAAGCTTGGGGACAGGGAGATCAGCCCCAGCATTTT
TRBJ1-5 | medium-sized | . | TRBV6-1 | CASRAVEGGNQPQHF | TGTGCCAGCAGAGCGGTGGAAGGGGGCAATCAGCCCCAGCATTTT
TRBJ2-1 | once | TRBD1 | TRBV11-2 | CASTFRNYRGRNEQFF | TGTGCCAGCACATTCAGAAACTACAGGGGCAGGAATGAGCAGTTCTTC
TRBJ2-5 | few | . | TRBV6-9 | CASSSSKGAGTQYF | TGTGCCAGCAGTTCGTCGAAGGGTGCCGGGACCCAGTACTTC
TRBJ2-7 | few | . | TRBV12-3/TRBV12-4 | CASSSNIWGEQYF | TGTGCCAGCAGTTCGAATATCTGGGGCGAGCAGTACTTC
TRBJ2-1 | many | TRBD2 | TRBV7-7 | CASTPGQDVSGSSSYNEQFF | TGTGCTAGCACCCCTGGGCAGGACGTTAGCGGGTCTAGCTCCTACAATGAGCAGTTCTTC
TRBJ2-7 | many | TRBD1 | TRBV6-2/TRBV6-3 | CASRGTGVGEQYF | TGTGCCAGCAGGGGGACAGGGGTAGGGGAGCAGTACTTC
TRBJ2-1 | many | TRBD2 | TRBV20-1 | CSARDFAGDIDEQFF | TGCAGTGCTAGAGATTTCGCGGGAGATATTGATGAGCAGTTCTTC
TRBJ2-7 | many | . | TRBV2 | CASSEEGTQGYEQYF | TGTGCCAGCAGTGAAGAAGGCACCCAGGGCTACGAGCAGTACTTC
TRBJ2-5 | many | TRBD2 | TRBV6-1 | CASSRLAGGVKTQYF | TGTGCCAGCAGTCGACTAGCGGGAGGGGTGAAGACCCAGTACTTC
TRBJ2-7 | many | . | TRBV10-3 | CAISGGKLASYEQYF | TGTGCCATCAGTGGGGGAAAACTTGCGTCCTACGAGCAGTACTTC
TRBJ2-7 | many | . | TRBV6-1 | CASKDGVQTSKQYF | TGTGCCAGCAAGGACGGCGTCCAGACTTCGAAGCAGTACTTC
TRBJ2-5 | . | . | TRBV9 | CASTQGGAQRAETQYF | TGTGCCAGCACCCAAGGAGGCGCTCAGAGGGCGGAGACCCAGTACTTC
TRBJ1-1 | many | . | TRBV20-1 | CSASDTNTEAFF | TGCAGTGCTTCGGACACCAACACTGAAGCTTTCTTT
TRBJ2-1 | many | . | TRBV3-1 | CASSKERDNEQFF | TGTGCCAGCTCCAAAGAGAGGGACAATGAGCAGTTCTTC
TRBJ2-7 | many | . | TRBV12-5 | CASGLVPGFEQYF | TGTGCTAGTGGTTTGGTACCAGGGTTCGAGCAGTACTTC
TRBJ1-3 | . | . | TRBV2 | CASRWGRDDTIYF | TGTGCCAGCCGGTGGGGGCGCGACGACACGATTTATTTT
TRBJ2-3 | many | TRBD1 | TRBV29-1 | CSVARQGATDTQYF | TGCAGCGTTGCCCGACAGGGGGCTACAGATACGCAGTATTTT
TRBJ2-3 | many | . | TRBV5-4 | CASSLAYDPGRADTQYF | TGTGCCAGCAGCTTGGCCTACGACCCCGGACGTGCAGATACGCAGTATTTT
TRBJ2-7 | many | . | TRBV5-1 | CASSLGPNSYEQYF | TGCGCCAGCAGCTTAGGACCGAACTCCTACGAGCAGTACTTC
TRBJ1-5 | many | . | TRBV19 | CASRDSNQPQHF | TGTGCCAGTAGGGATAGCAATCAGCCCCAGCATTTT
TRBJ1-1 | . | . | TRBV3-1 | CSSSQSVNTESFF | TGTTCCAGCAGCCAGAGCGTGAACACTGAATCTTTCTTT
TRBJ1-6 | many | . | TRBV20-1 | CSAAGQINNSPLHF | TGCAGTGCTGCTGGACAGATAAATAATTCACCCCTCCACTTT
TRBJ2-7 | once | TRBD2 | TRBV7-3 | CASSLSSGSQGQNF | TGTGCCAGCAGCTTAAGTAGCGGGAGTCAAGGGCAGAACTTC
TRBJ1-6 | many | . | TRBV20-1 | CSARERSSYNSPLHF | TGCAGTGCTAGAGAAAGGAGCTCCTATAATTCACCCCTCCACTTT
TRBJ2-7 | . | TRBD1 | TRBV12-3/TRBV12-4 | CASSLPGTGDGEQYF | TGTGCCAGCAGTCTACCCGGGACAGGGGACGGCGAGCAGTACTTC
TRBJ2-5 | many | TRBD1 | TRBV5-5 | CASSGQGETQYF | TGTGCCAGCAGCGGACAGGGAGAGACCCAGTACTTC
TRBJ1-4 | many | . | TRBV6-1 | CASSAAYPTNEKLFF | TGTGCCAGCAGTGCCGCATACCCAACTAATGAAAAACTGTTTTTT
TRBJ1-2 | few | TRBD1 | TRBV20-1 | CSAREVTGGYYTF | TGCAGTGCTAGAGAGGTGACAGGGGGTTACTACACCTTC
TRBJ1-2 | many | TRBD1 | TRBV2 | CASRVDRGNYGYTF | TGTGCCAGCAGGGTGGACAGGGGTAACTATGGCTACACCTTC
TRBJ2-3 | . | . | TRBV4-2 | CASSQGRPDTQYF | TGTGCCAGCAGCCAAGGTAGGCCAGATACGCAGTATTTT
TRBJ1-3 | many | . | TRBV2 | CASRRELGNTIYF | TGTGCCAGCAGGAGAGAACTAGGAAACACCATATATTTT
TRBJ1-5 | many | TRBD1 | TRBV6-1 | CASRRQGSNIGNQPQHF | TGTGCCAGCCGGAGACAGGGGTCGAATATTGGCAATCAGCCCCAGCATTTT
TRBJ1-1 | many | . | TRBV27 | CASSTGLMNTEAFF | TGTGCCAGCAGTACAGGGTTGATGAACACTGAAGCTTTCTTT
TRBJ2-7 | many | TRBD2 | TRBV18 | CASSLREGREQYF | TGTGCCAGCTCATTGCGGGAGGGCCGCGAGCAGTACTTC
TRBJ1-1 | many | . | TRBV30 | CAWGLPNTEAFF | TGTGCCTGGGGACTCCCGAACACTGAAGCTTTCTTT
TRBJ2-1 | many | . | TRBV9 | CASSVVTGRGDEQFF | TGTGCCAGCAGCGTAGTAACAGGCCGAGGGGATGAGCAGTTCTTC
TRBJ1-1 | many | . | TRBV5-1 | CASSLRSQQNTEAFF | TGCGCCAGCAGCCTCAGAAGTCAACAGAACACTGAAGCTTTCTTT
TRBJ1-2 | many | . | TRBV5-4 | CASSLALTRTFKTPYGYTF | TGTGCCAGCAGCTTGGCCCTTACGAGGACATTCAAAACTCCCTACGGCTACACCTTC
TRBJ2-3 | . | TRBD2 | TRBV6-1 | CASSDQGRVRQDF | TGTGCCAGCAGTGATCAAGGGAGGGTTAGGCAGGATTTT
TRBJ2-1 | many | . | TRBV28 | CASRPAGPRDEQFF | TGTGCCAGCAGGCCGGCAGGGCCGAGGGATGAGCAGTTCTTC
TRBJ1-2 | many | . | TRBV20-1 | CSAKEGVYGYTF | TGCAGTGCTAAAGAGGGCGTCTATGGCTACACCTTC
TRBJ2-1 | many | TRBD1 | TRBV9 | CASSVVVRGQGVNEQFF | TGTGCCAGCAGCGTAGTTGTTCGGGGACAGGGCGTGAATGAGCAGTTCTTC
TRBJ2-7 | . | TRBD1 | TRBV18 | CASSPPLGQGARDQYF | TGTGCCAGCTCACCACCCTTAGGACAGGGGGCCCGGGACCAGTACTTC
TRBJ1-5 | many | TRBD1 | TRBV7-9 | CASSLTGGDQPQHF | TGTGCCAGCAGCTTAACAGGGGGGGATCAGCCCCAGCATTTT
TRBJ2-3 | many | TRBD1 | TRBV6-4 | CASSKQTGGQKDTQYF | TGTGCCAGCAGTAAACAAACTGGGGGACAGAAGGATACGCAGTATTTT
TRBJ2-3 | many | TRBD2 | TRBV18 | CASSIAGQSTDTQYF | TGTGCCAGCTCAATAGCGGGACAAAGCACAGATACGCAGTATTTT
TRBJ2-1 | many | . | TRBV12-3/TRBV12-4 | CASSLSEDEQFF | TGTGCCAGCAGTTTATCGGAGGATGAGCAGTTCTTC
TRBJ1-5 | . | . | TRBV28 | CASSVGRLPHQPLHF | TGTGCCAGCAGTGTCGGAAGACTCCCCCATCAGCCCCTGCATTTT